The 9 T cell receptor beta chains in this list originate from one sample, sequenced in a study of control samples from healthy donors and cancer patients (dated by TCRdb to the early 2020s). Preparation of the library involved the immunoSEQ multiplex PCR assay. Drawn from immuneACCESS, this table holds only the in-frame rearrangements with V and J called that TCRdb kept. Clones are partly lost; checked studies trace under half to an unresolved V gene and leave the rest unexplained. In all, the sample holds 90,000 to 100,000 clones, and 75% to 85% of those were seen once. The ten largest clones represent about 10% of the sample. Sequenced: blood. The receptor source for this set is a woman in her 30s in good health.

This chain's CDR3 is CASSVDRLSTDTQYF. The CDR3 coding sequence is TGTGCCAGTAGCGTTGACAGGTTAAGCACAGATACGCAGTATTTT. The gene calls are TRBV19 and TRBJ2-3; tentative D call: TRBD1 (6 bases). The CDR3 consists of 15 residues. The V end was cut by 6 bases, the J end by 0 bases, with 13 bases between. CDR1 is LNHDA and CDR2 is SQIVND in the germline V gene (reference sequence).

The chain combines TRBV4-3 with TRBJ1-2; unclear D gene. Germline CDR1 LGHNA, CDR2 YSLEER. V was trimmed by 4 bases and J by 3 bases, leaving 9 bases between them. This CDR3 has 13 residues. CDR3 DNA: TGCGCCAGCAGCCCCGGGCAGGACTATGGCTACACCTTC. This gives the protein CASSPGQDYGYTF.

V is TRBV6-5 and J is TRBJ1-1; no clear D gene. In germline, CDR1 is MNHEY, CDR2 SVGAGI. This CDR3 has 13 residues. Trimming removed 6 bases from V and 4 bases from J, with 12 bases in between. The CDR3 loop is CASSSVAATEAFF. Here the CDR3 DNA reads TGTGCCAGCAGCTCCGTCGCGGCCACTGAAGCTTTCTTT.

The chain uses TRBV11-2 and TRBJ1-1, with 8 bases identical to TRBD1. The CDR3 covers 16 residues. The V gene's germline CDR1 is SGHAT and CDR2 FQNNGV. The V and J ends lost 2 bases and 4 bases, in that order; junction bases with no gene match: 9. In DNA, the CDR3 is TGTGCCAGCAGCTTACCCCGGACAGGGAAGGGCACTGAAGCTTTCTTT. It encodes CASSLPRTGKGTEAFF.

The gene calls are TRBV7-9 and TRBJ2-2, with D possibly matching TRBD1 (6 bases). The germline V gene encodes CDR1 SEHNR and CDR2 FQNEAQ (reference sequence). The CDR3 is 16 amino acids. V gave up 3 bases and J gave up 0 bases, with 11 bases separating them. In DNA, the CDR3 is TGTGCCAGCAGCTTCCGAGGACAGACGAACACCGGGGAGCTGTTTTTT. It is translated as CASSFRGQTNTGELFF. Supplemented by reference TRBV7-9 and TRBJ2-2, the full variable domain reads DTGVSQNPRHKITKRGQNVTFRCDPISEHNRLYWYRQTLGQGPEFLTYFQNEAQLEKSRLLSDRFSAERPKGSFSTLEIQRTEQGDSAMYLCASSFRGQTNTGELFFGEGSRLTVL.

The rearrangement links TRBV18 to TRBJ1-5; D is possibly TRBD1 (5 bases). The CDR3 runs 15 residues. Trimming took 3 bases from V and 5 from J, leaving 14 bases between them. Germline CDR1 KGHSH, CDR2 LQKENI. The CDR3 nucleotides are TGTGCCAGCTCACCGGGTAGGGGAGCAGATCAGCCCCAGCATTTT. It codes for CASSPGRGADQPQHF.

The chain carries TRBV15 and TRBJ2-1; D may be TRBD1 (6 bases). The CDR3 is made up of 19 amino acids. Germline V lookup: CDR1 LNHNV, CDR2 YYDKDF (reference sequence). The V end was cut by 0 bases, the J end by 0 bases, with 18 bases between. In DNA, the CDR3 is TGTGCCACCAGCAGAGAGGGAGTCGGTAGGGGGAGCTCCTACAATGAGCAGTTCTTC. Its protein is CATSREGVGRGSSYNEQFF. Using reference TRBV15 and TRBJ2-1 for the parts outside the CDR3, the full variable domain is DAMVIQNPRYQVTQFGKPVTLSCSQTLNHNVMYWYQQKSSQAPKLLFHYYDKDFNNEADTPDNFQSRRPNTSFCFLDIRSPGLGDTAMYLCATSREGVGRGSSYNEQFFGPGTRLTVL.

The chain recombines TRBV3-1 (or the pseudogene TRBV3-2) with TRBJ1-2; 7 bases agree with TRBD1. The V segment lost 2 bases and the J segment 4 bases; nucleotides outside the gene matches: 7. CDR1 and CDR2 (germline): LGHDT, YNNKEL (reference sequence). CDR3 length: 15 residues. As DNA, the CDR3 is TGTGCCAGCAGCCAAAAGCTGACAGGGATCTATGGCTACACCTTC. It translates to CASSQKLTGIYGYTF.

The V gene is TRBV6-2 or TRBV6-3, the J gene TRBJ1-1; D call uncertain. This CDR3 contains 14 residues. The V and J ends lost 3 bases and 7 bases respectively, with 15 bases between them. Germline V gives CDR1 MNHEY, CDR2 SVGEGT. In DNA, the CDR3 is TGTGCCAGCAGTTATAGCCGGGCCGGGGTTGAAGCTTTCTTT. This gives the protein CASSYSRAGVEAFF.